This T cell receptor (beta chain) came from a study of glioma-infiltrating T cells after dendritic cell vaccination. Time point defined: after dendritic cell vaccination, including at tumor progression/relapse. Only patients with spare fresh-frozen tumor and over two years of follow-up were included. No glioblastoma patient carried an isocitrate dehydrogenase mutation. The CDR3 loop spans 15 amino acids. The germline gives CDR1 SGDLS, CDR2 YYNGEE. A word on this clone: Germline and junction disagree at one end, which may indicate a read error. The same CDR3 arises from other DNA sequences in this sample as well.

The primer mix had 60 V beta and 13 J beta primers. Using immunoSEQ multiplex PCR, the repertoire was profiled, and TCRdb retains in-frame clones only, with some absent. The sample shows 91,000 or so clones, approximately 80% of them seen only once. This TCR came from a human donor with glioblastoma. The sample was blood, taken after dendritic cell vaccination. The chain uses TRBV9 and TRBJ2-2, with 8 bases aligning to TRBD2. This CDR3 reads CASSVAGGAPGELFF. CDR3 bases: TGTGCCAGCAGCGTAGCCGGGGGGGCGCCCGGAGAGCTGTTTTTT.